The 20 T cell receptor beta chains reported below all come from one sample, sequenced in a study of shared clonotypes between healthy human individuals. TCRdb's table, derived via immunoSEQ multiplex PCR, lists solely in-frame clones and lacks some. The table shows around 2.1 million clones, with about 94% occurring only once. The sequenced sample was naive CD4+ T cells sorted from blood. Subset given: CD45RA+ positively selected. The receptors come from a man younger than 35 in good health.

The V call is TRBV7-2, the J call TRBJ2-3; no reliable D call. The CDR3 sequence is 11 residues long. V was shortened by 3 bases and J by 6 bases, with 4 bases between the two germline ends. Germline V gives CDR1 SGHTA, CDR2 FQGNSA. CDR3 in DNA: TGTGCCAGCAGCTTTGAGGATACGCAGTATTTT. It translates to CASSFEDTQYF.

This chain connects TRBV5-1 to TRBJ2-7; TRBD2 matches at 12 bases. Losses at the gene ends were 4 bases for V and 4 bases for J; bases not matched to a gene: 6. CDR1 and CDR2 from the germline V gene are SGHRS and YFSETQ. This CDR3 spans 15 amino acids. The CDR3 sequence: CASSGGTSGQYEQYF. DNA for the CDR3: TGCGCCAGCAGCGGAGGGACTAGCGGGCAATACGAGCAGTACTTC.

In DNA form, the CDR3 reads TGTGCCAGCAGCTTGACAAGGACTAGCGCCGAGACCCAGTACTTC. This translates into CASSLTRTSAETQYF. The chain combines TRBV7-9 with TRBJ2-5, with 9 bases identical to TRBD2. Germline trimming cut 3 bases from V and 5 bases from J; bases unmatched to any gene: 7. CDR1 and CDR2 (germline): SEHNR, FQNEAQ (reference sequence). CDR3 size: 15 residues. Variable domain in full (rest from reference TRBV7-9 and TRBJ2-5): DTGVSQNPRHKITKRGQNVTFRCDPISEHNRLYWYRQTLGQGPEFLTYFQNEAQLEKSRLLSDRFSAERPKGSFSTLEIQRTEQGDSAMYLCASSLTRTSAETQYFGPGTRLLVL.

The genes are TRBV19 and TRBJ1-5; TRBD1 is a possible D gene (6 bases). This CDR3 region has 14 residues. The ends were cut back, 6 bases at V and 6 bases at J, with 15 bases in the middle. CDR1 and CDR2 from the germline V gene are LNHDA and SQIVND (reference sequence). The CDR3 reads CASRRDRSRQPQHF. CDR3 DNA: TGTGCCAGTAGGCGTGACAGGTCTCGTCAGCCCCAGCATTTT. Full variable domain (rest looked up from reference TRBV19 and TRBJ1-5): DGGITQSPKYLFRKEGQNVTLSCEQNLNHDAMYWYRQDPGQGLRLIYYSQIVNDFQKGDIAEGYSVSREKKESFPLTVTSAQKNPTAFYLCASRRDRSRQPQHFGDGTRLSIL.

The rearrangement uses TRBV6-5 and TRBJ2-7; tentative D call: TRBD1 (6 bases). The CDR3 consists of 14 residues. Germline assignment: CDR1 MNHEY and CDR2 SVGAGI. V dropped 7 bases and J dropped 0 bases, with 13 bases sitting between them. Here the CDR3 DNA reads TGTGCCAGCACCCGGGACATAGACTCCTACGAGCAGTACTTC. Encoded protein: CASTRDIDSYEQYF.

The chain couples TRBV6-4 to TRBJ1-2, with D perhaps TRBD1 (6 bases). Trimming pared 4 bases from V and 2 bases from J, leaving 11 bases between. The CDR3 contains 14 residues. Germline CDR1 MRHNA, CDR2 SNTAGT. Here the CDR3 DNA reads TGTGCCAGCAGTGCTACAGGGACCAACTATGGCTACACCTTC. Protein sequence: CASSATGTNYGYTF.

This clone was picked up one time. CDR3 loop: CAISDIGNHEQYF. CDR3 bases: TGTGCCATCAGTGATATAGGAAACCACGAGCAGTACTTC. The chain carries TRBV10-3 and TRBJ2-7; the D is unclear. The CDR3 runs 13 residues. From germline, CDR1 is ENHRY and CDR2 SYGVKD. Trimming cost V 3 bases and J 5 bases, with 11 bases left between them.

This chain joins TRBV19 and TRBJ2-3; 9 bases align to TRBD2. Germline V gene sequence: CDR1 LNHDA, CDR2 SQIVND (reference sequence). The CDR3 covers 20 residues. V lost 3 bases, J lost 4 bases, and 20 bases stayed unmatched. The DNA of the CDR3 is TGTGCCAGTAGTATGACGCGCGGGTCTAGCGGGACGACTTATTCAGATACGCAGTATTTT. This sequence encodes CASSMTRGSSGTTYSDTQYF.

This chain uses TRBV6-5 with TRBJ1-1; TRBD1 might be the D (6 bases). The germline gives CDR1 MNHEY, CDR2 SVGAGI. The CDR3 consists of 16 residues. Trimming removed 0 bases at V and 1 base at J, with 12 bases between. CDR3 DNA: TGTGCCAGCAGTTACTCAAGGGGGGGCTCGAACACTGAAGCTTTCTTT. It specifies CASSYSRGGSNTEAFF.

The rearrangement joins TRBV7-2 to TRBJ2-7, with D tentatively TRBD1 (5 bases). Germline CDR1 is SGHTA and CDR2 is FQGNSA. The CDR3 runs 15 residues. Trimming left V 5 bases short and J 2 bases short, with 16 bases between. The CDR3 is CASSPHRQRAYEQYF. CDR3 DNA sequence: TGTGCCAGCAGCCCACATCGACAGCGTGCCTACGAGCAGTACTTC.

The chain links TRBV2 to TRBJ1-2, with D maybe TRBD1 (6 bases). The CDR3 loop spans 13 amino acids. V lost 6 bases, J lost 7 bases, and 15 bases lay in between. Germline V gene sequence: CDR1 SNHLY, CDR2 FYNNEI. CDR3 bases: TGTGCCAGCAGGCCAACAGGGCTCGGTGGCTACACCTTC. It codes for CASRPTGLGGYTF.

In nucleotides, the CDR3 is TGCGCCAGCAGCTTGGTGGTGACAGGGGGCGGTGCTGAAGCTTTCTTT. Translating gives CASSLVVTGGGAEAFF. The chain carries TRBV5-1 and TRBJ1-1; 10 nucleotides line up with TRBD1. The trim removed 0 bases at V and 6 bases at J, leaving 8 bases unmatched. Looked up from germline, CDR1 is SGHRS and CDR2 is YFSETQ. This CDR3 region has 16 residues.

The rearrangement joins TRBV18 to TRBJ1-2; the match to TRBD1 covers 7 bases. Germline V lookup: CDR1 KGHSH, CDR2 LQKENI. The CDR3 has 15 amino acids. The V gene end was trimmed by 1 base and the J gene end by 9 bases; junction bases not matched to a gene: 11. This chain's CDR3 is CASSPQGAADPRYTF. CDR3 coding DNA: TGTGCCAGCTCACCACAGGGGGCAGCCGATCCTCGCTACACCTTC.

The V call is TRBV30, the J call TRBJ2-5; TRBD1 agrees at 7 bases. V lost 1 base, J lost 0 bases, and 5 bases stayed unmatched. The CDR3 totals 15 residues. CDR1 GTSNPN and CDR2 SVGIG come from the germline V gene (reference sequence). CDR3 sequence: CAWSDGTEYQETQYF. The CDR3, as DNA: TGTGCCTGGAGTGATGGGACAGAGTACCAAGAGACCCAGTACTTC.

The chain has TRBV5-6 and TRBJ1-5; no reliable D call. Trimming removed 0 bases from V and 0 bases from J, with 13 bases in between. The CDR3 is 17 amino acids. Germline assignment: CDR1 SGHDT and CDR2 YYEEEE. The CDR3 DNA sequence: TGTGCCAGCAGCTTGGGACCCAGCGGGTATAGCAATCAGCCCCAGCATTTT. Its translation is CASSLGPSGYSNQPQHF.

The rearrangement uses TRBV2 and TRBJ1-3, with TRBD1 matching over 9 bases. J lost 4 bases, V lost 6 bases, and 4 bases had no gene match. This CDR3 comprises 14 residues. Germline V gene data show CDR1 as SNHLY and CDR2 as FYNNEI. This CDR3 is CASRQGADGNTIYF. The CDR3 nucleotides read TGTGCCAGCAGACAGGGGGCGGACGGAAACACCATATATTTT.

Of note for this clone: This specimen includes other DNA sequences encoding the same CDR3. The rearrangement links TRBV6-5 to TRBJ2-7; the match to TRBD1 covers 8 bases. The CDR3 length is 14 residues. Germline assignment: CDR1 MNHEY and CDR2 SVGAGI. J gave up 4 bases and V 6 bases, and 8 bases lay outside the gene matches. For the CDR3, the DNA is TGTGCCAGCAGACCCGGACAGGGTCGATACGAGCAGTACTTC. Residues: CASRPGQGRYEQYF.

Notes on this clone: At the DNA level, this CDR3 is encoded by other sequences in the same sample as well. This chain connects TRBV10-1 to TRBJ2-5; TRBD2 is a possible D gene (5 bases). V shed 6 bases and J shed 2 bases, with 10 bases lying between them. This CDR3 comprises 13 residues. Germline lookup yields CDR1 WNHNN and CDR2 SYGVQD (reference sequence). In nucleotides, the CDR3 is TGCGCCAGCAGCCGGGGTTCACAAGAGACCCAGTACTTC. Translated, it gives CASSRGSQETQYF.

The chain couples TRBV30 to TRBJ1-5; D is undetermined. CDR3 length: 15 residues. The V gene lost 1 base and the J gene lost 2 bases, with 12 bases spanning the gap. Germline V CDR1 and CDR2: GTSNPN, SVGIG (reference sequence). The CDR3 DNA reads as TGTGCCTGGAGTGGGACTTCCCTCGGCAATCAGCCCCAGCATTTT. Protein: CAWSGTSLGNQPQHF.

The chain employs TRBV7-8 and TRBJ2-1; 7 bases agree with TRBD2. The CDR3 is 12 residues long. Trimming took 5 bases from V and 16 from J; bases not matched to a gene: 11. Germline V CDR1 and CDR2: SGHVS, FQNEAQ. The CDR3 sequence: CASSPLGGRQFF. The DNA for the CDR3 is TGTGCCAGCAGCCCATTGGGGGGGAGGCAATTCTTC.